The clone carrying this TCR beta chain was picked up many times. Its target is unknown. The sample is drawn from a study of neurological immune-mediated disorders. Study conclusions and caveats: Expansion of TCR clones was greatest in HTLV-1-associated myelopathy and smallest in multiple sclerosis, where it fell below that of healthy controls.

Volunteers from a blood bank in Maryland, USA, constituted the healthy controls. The authors produced cDNA by 5'RACE using 10-nucleotide random UMIs. In every sequencing run, more than 170 million TCR-beta sequences were generated from 15-18 subjects. Each CDR3 protein gets one entry after TCRdb re-called the 5' RACE reads with MiXCR. The data contain some 29,000 distinct CDR3 sequences, about 6.2% of them singletons. The sample taken for sequencing was PBMCs. This TCR was sampled from a woman aged 45-59 years in good health.

In nucleotides, the CDR3 is TGTGCCACCAGCAGAGGAGGAGGGAGCACAGATACGCAGTATTTT. Protein sequence: CATSRGGGSTDTQYF. The chain is built from TRBV15 and TRBJ2-3, with a weak D call TRBD2 (6 bases). This CDR3 spans 15 amino acids. Trimming took 1 base from V and 0 from J, leaving 8 bases between them. Germline loops: CDR1 LNHNV, CDR2 YYDKDF (reference sequence).